One sample yielded the 24 T cell receptor beta chains listed below, sequenced in a study of T cell repertoires in cytomegalovirus infection. TCRdb re-called the reads through MiXCR, storing one row per CDR3 protein. The sample lists around 710,000 distinct CDR3 sequences, about 28% occurring once. These receptors have no known antigen. This specimen was cultured CD8+ T cells from PBMCs, taken from culture after CMV antigen stimulation. The receptors here all came from a human donor in good health (CMV status not recorded). Some clones in this sample may be carry-over from other donors' samples.

This clonotype was recorded many times. The chain combines TRBV6-5 with TRBJ2-2; 8 bases fit TRBD2. This CDR3 is 16 amino acids long. V lost 0 bases and J lost 4; bases outside the gene matches: 4. The germline CDR1 and CDR2 sequences are MNHEY and SVGAGI. This CDR3 reads CASSYSSGGGTGELFF. CDR3 bases: TGTGCCAGCAGTTACTCGTCGGGGGGGGGCACCGGGGAGCTGTTTTTT.

This clonotype was seen more than once but under ten times. This chain connects TRBV7-9 to TRBJ2-7; D unclear. CDR3 length: 14 residues. The V gene's germline CDR1 is SEHNR and CDR2 FQNEAQ (reference sequence). V lost 4 bases to trimming and J lost 3 bases, with 13 bases between them. This CDR3 is CASSSRRARYEQYF. The CDR3 nucleotides read TGTGCCAGCAGCTCTAGACGGGCCCGCTACGAGCAGTACTTC.

In the case of this clonotype: Being one base from a much bigger clone, this may be a read error. This chain links TRBV7-6 with TRBJ1-5; the D gene is possibly TRBD1 (6 bases). CDR3 size: 16 residues. Germline V gene data show CDR1 as SGHVS and CDR2 as FNYEAQ. CDR3 coding DNA: TGTGCCAGCAGCCCCCTAGGGGGAATCAACAATAAGCCCCAGCATTTT. Translation: CASSPLGGINNKPQHF. The whole variable domain, remainder taken from reference TRBV7-6 and TRBJ1-5, is GAGVSQSPRYKVTKRGQDVALRCDPISGHVSLYWYRQALGQGPEFLTYFNYEAQQDKSGLPNDRFSAERPEGSISTLTIQRTEQRDSAMYRCASSPLGGINNKPQHFGDGTRLSIL.

This clonotype has more than one count but fewer than ten. The chain is built from TRBV7-2 and TRBJ1-1; no clear D gene. Germline lookup yields CDR1 SGHTA and CDR2 FQGNSA. V was clipped by 5 bases and J by 10 bases, with 17 bases between them. The CDR3 contains 13 residues. The CDR3 protein is CASSPGQTTPAFF. The CDR3 coding sequence is TGTGCCAGCAGCCCCGGTCAGACCACCCCAGCTTTCTTT.

The chain joins TRBV6-6 to TRBJ2-2; 11 bases line up with TRBD2. Germline values: CDR1 MNHNY, CDR2 SVGAGI (reference sequence). The ends lost 6 bases at V and 2 bases at J; junction bases unmatched: 8. This CDR3 contains 17 residues. CDR3: CASRASGTSGNTGELFF. The CDR3 DNA reads TGTGCCAGCAGGGCCTCCGGGACTAGCGGAAACACCGGGGAGCTGTTTTTT.

V and J are TRBV6-6 and TRBJ1-1, with D unclear. The CDR3 loop spans 16 amino acids. CDR1 and CDR2 (germline): MNHNY, SVGAGI (reference sequence). Trimming took off 6 bases at V and 0 bases at J, with 17 bases between the two ends. The CDR3 here is CASSPNPDRLNTEAFF. The DNA for the CDR3 is TGTGCCAGCAGCCCGAACCCCGACCGCTTGAACACTGAAGCTTTCTTT.

V usage is TRBV5-6 and J usage is TRBJ2-2; 9 bases are a match to TRBD1. The V segment lost 0 bases and the J segment 3 bases; nucleotides outside the gene matches: 6. In germline, CDR1 is SGHDT, CDR2 YYEEEE. The CDR3 spans 17 residues. CDR3 amino acids: CASSLDRGLWYTGELFF. In DNA, the CDR3 is TGTGCCAGCAGCTTGGACAGGGGGCTATGGTACACCGGGGAGCTGTTTTTT.

The chain joins TRBV7-9 to TRBJ1-1; D might be TRBD1 (5 bases). The V and J ends lost 5 bases and 5 bases respectively, with 12 bases between them. The CDR3 spans 13 residues. Germline V gives CDR1 SEHNR, CDR2 FQNEAQ (reference sequence). CDR3 region: CASSPAGQTEAFF. The CDR3 nucleotides are TGTGCCAGCAGCCCCGCAGGGCAGACTGAAGCTTTCTTT. Supplemented by reference TRBV7-9 and TRBJ1-1, the full variable domain reads DTGVSQNPRHKITKRGQNVTFRCDPISEHNRLYWYRQTLGQGPEFLTYFQNEAQLEKSRLLSDRFSAERPKGSFSTLEIQRTEQGDSAMYLCASSPAGQTEAFFGQGTRLTVV.

The V and J genes are TRBV6-5 and TRBJ2-4; D possibly uses TRBD1 or TRBD2 (5 bases each). The CDR3 runs to 12 residues. V lost 6 bases and J 8 bases, leaving 11 bases between the germline ends. Germline CDR1 is MNHEY and CDR2 is SVGAGI. CDR3 nucleotides: TGTGCCAGCAGCGGGACCCGTGACATTCAGTACTTC. Its protein product is CASSGTRDIQYF.

This clonotype was detected many times. The CDR3, as DNA: TGTGCCAGCTTTCCGAATCCGTACCAAGAGACCCAGTACTTC. Amino acids: CASFPNPYQETQYF. The chain combines TRBV6-5 with TRBJ2-5; unclear D gene. Trimming cost V 8 bases and J 0 bases, with 13 bases left between them. This CDR3 has 14 residues. Germline loops: CDR1 MNHEY, CDR2 SVGAGI.

The V gene is TRBV20-1, the J gene TRBJ1-1; D unclear. This CDR3 spans 11 amino acids. Germline V gives CDR1 DFQATT, CDR2 SNEGSKA (reference sequence). The V end lost 5 bases, the J end lost 4 bases, and 8 bases lay between the germline ends. DNA of the CDR3: TGCAGTGCTCTACGGGCCACTGAAGCTTTCTTT. Translating gives CSALRATEAFF.

The chain is built from TRBV29-1 and TRBJ2-2; a possible D gene is TRBD2 (5 bases). Germline assignment: CDR1 SQVTM and CDR2 ANQGSEA. The CDR3 has 12 residues. V lost 4 bases, J lost 4 bases, and 7 bases lay in between. CDR3 region: CSVGSGTGELFF. DNA for the CDR3: TGCAGCGTTGGAAGCGGCACCGGGGAGCTGTTTTTT.

J is TRBJ2-7 and V is TRBV29-1; 8 bases are a match to TRBD1. This CDR3 has 13 residues. J gave up 1 base and V 6 bases, and 5 bases lay outside the gene matches. Germline values: CDR1 SQVTM, CDR2 ANQGSEA. CDR3 DNA sequence: TGCAGCGTCCAACAGGGGGAATCCTACGAGCAGTACGTC. Translated, it gives CSVQQGESYEQYV.

The J gene is TRBJ2-5, the V gene TRBV10-3, with 10 bases identical to TRBD2. CDR1 is ENHRY and CDR2 is SYGVKD in the germline V gene. Unmatched junction bases numbered 6, after V lost 5 bases and J lost 3 bases. The CDR3 spans 15 residues. In DNA, the CDR3 is TGTGCCATCAGTTCGGAGCGGGGGGGCAAAGAGACCCAGTACTTC. Translated, it gives CAISSERGGKETQYF.

V usage is TRBV7-9 and J usage is TRBJ2-7; maybe TRBD1 (7 bases). Germline CDR1 reads SEHNR; CDR2 reads FQNEAQ (reference sequence). The germline V and J ends were trimmed by 5 bases and 11 bases, with 16 bases remaining between them. This CDR3 is built from 12 residues. The CDR3 region is CASSITGEAKYV. CDR3 DNA sequence: TGTGCCAGCAGCATTACAGGGGAGGCAAAGTACGTC.

This clonotype was seen at least ten times. The V gene is TRBV27, the J gene TRBJ2-7; D might be TRBD1 or TRBD2, each matching 5 bases. Germline V gene sequence: CDR1 MNHEY, CDR2 SMNVEV (reference sequence). The CDR3 has 14 amino acids. V gave up 7 bases and J gave up 2 bases, with 15 bases separating them. The CDR3 DNA is TGTGCCAGCAACCCCGGGACGGCGCCCTACGAGCAGTACTTC. Its translation: CASNPGTAPYEQYF.

About this clonotype: A read error may account for a junction end that differs from germline. The J gene is TRBJ2-3, the V gene TRBV6-5, with D uncertain. The CDR3 sequence is 15 residues long. The germline V gene encodes CDR1 MNHEY and CDR2 SVGAGI. CDR3 DNA sequence: TGTACCAGCACCGCCTCTGGATTCGGCCCAGATACGCAGTATTTT. It codes for CTSTASGFGPDTQYF.

The table lists this clonotype with a few counts. The chain has TRBV6-2 or TRBV6-3 and TRBJ2-7; 11 bases agree with TRBD1. V lost 4 bases and J lost 3; bases outside the gene matches: 14. The CDR3 extends over 18 amino acids. The V gene's germline CDR1 is MNHEY and CDR2 SVGEGT. In nucleotides, the CDR3 is TGTGCCAGCAGTTCTGGACAGGGGGCAGCTATCCCAAACTACGAGCAGTACTTC. It translates to CASSSGQGAAIPNYEQYF.

V and J are TRBV5-1 and TRBJ1-5, with TRBD1 matching over 7 bases. The CDR3 loop spans 15 amino acids. Per the germline V gene, CDR1 is SGHRS and CDR2 is YFSETQ. V dropped 4 bases and J dropped 4; count of bases not matched to a gene: 8. Here the CDR3 DNA reads TGCGCCAGCAGCATAACCGGACAGGTGAATCAGCCCCAGCATTTT. It codes for CASSITGQVNQPQHF.

This clonotype showed up many times. The chain combines TRBV27 with TRBJ2-7; 9 bases match TRBD1. This CDR3 is built from 14 residues. V lost 6 bases, J lost 4 bases, and 7 bases stayed unmatched. CDR1 is MNHEY, CDR2 SMNVEV, per germline (reference sequence). The chain's CDR3 is CASSLSGTGYEQYF. In DNA form, the CDR3 reads TGTGCCAGCAGCCTCTCCGGGACAGGGTACGAGCAGTACTTC.

This clonotype was observed a few times. The chain carries TRBV27 and TRBJ2-1; 9 bases line up with TRBD1. Germline assignment: CDR1 MNHEY and CDR2 SMNVEV (reference sequence). The CDR3 length is 15 residues. V shed 5 bases and J 4 bases; nucleotides not matched to a gene: 6. Written as DNA, the CDR3 is TGTGCCAGCAGTCCCGGACAGGGGCCTTACAATGAGCAGTTCTTC. Its translation is CASSPGQGPYNEQFF.

This clonotype was observed many times. This sequence joins TRBV7-8 and TRBJ2-2; D tentatively fits TRBD1 or TRBD2 (5 bases each). The ends were cut back, 3 bases at V and 0 bases at J, with 8 bases in the middle. Germline CDR1 SGHVS, CDR2 FQNEAQ. The CDR3 sequence is 15 residues long. CDR3 DNA: TGTGCCAGCAGCTTGGGACCCACGAACACCGGGGAGCTGTTTTTT. Residues: CASSLGPTNTGELFF.

The chain is built from TRBV28 and TRBJ2-7; D possibly matches TRBD1 or TRBD2 (6 bases each). The CDR3 covers 12 residues. Per germline, CDR1 MDHEN and CDR2 SYDVKM. The germline V and J ends were trimmed by 8 bases and 4 bases, with 12 bases remaining between them. CDR3: CASGRGPYEQYV. The CDR3 DNA follows: TGTGCCAGCGGTCGGGGGCCATACGAGCAGTACGTC.

This chain uses TRBV5-6 with TRBJ2-7; a possible D gene is TRBD2 (5 bases). Germline V CDR1 and CDR2: SGHDT, YYEEEE. V gave up 2 bases and J gave up 1 base, with 10 bases separating them. The CDR3 extends over 14 amino acids. CDR3 DNA sequence: TGTGCCAGCAGCTTTGAGGGTTTGTCCTACGAGCAGTACTTC. Its translation is CASSFEGLSYEQYF.